The 17 T cell receptor beta chains below were found in one sample sequenced in a study of cytomegalovirus exposure and HLA in healthy donors. The PCR was carried out with 60 Vbeta primers and 13 Jbeta primers. Assay used: immunoSEQ multiplex PCR; TCRdb lists only in-frame clones, some missing. The sample includes around 67,000 clones, 65% to 70% seen only once; the top ten take about 1.9%. Sequenced: PBMCs. The receptors were gathered from a woman aged 30 to 39 in good health and CMV-seronegative.

The chain is built from TRBV4-3 and TRBJ2-3; D is undetermined. Germline V lookup: CDR1 LGHNA, CDR2 YSLEER. The CDR3 extends over 13 amino acids. V was cut by 4 bases and J by 2 bases, with 7 bases left in between. The CDR3 coding sequence is TGCGCCAGCAGCCCCGACTCCACAGATACGCAGTATTTT. Protein product: CASSPDSTDTQYF.

With regard to this clone: A junction boundary mismatches the germline segment, possibly from a read error. The chain links TRBV7-7 to TRBJ1-2, with TRBD1 matching 7 bases. The CDR3 spans 14 residues. Germline V gene data show CDR1 as SSHAT and CDR2 as FNYEAQ (reference sequence). The CDR3 sequence: CASSRQGPYYGYTF. The CDR3, as DNA: TGTGCTAGCAGCCGACAGGGTCCTTACTATGGCTACACCTTC. Looking up the rest from reference TRBV7-7 and TRBJ1-2 gives the full variable domain: GAGVSQSPRYKVTKRGQDVTLRCDPISSHATLYWYQQALGQGPEFLTYFNYEAQPDKSGLPSDRFSAERPEGSISTLTIQRTEQRDSAMYRCASSRQGPYYGYTFGSGTRLTVV.

The chain couples TRBV2 to TRBJ1-2, with D perhaps matching TRBD1 (6 bases). Germline CDR1 reads SNHLY; CDR2 reads FYNNEI. Between the trimmed V and J ends, which lost 5 bases and 4 bases, there was a span of 11 bases. The CDR3 consists of 13 residues. The DNA for the CDR3 is TGTGCCAGCAGTTCCGGACAGCCCTATGGCTACACCTTC. It translates to CASSSGQPYGYTF.

This clone was counted between two and nine times. The genes are TRBV4-3 and TRBJ1-6; 11 nucleotides match TRBD1. The trim removed 4 bases at V and 9 bases at J, leaving 2 bases unmatched. CDR1 and CDR2 from the germline V gene are LGHNA and YSLEER. This CDR3 comprises 14 residues. CDR3: CASSLGTGGSPLHF. CDR3 DNA: TGCGCCAGCAGCCTCGGGACAGGGGGTTCACCCCTCCACTTT.

A few counts support this clone. One end of the junction varies from germline; a read error may be responsible. The gene calls are TRBV6-1 and TRBJ2-7; TRBD1 matches at 8 bases. The germline gives CDR1 MNHNS, CDR2 SASEGT. CDR3 length equals 12 residues. CDR3 sequence: CAISGDRYEQYF. Here the CDR3 DNA reads TGTGCCATCAGTGGGGACAGGTACGAGCAGTACTTC.

The V and J genes are TRBV19 and TRBJ2-2, with TRBD2 matching 10 bases. Per the germline V gene, CDR1 is LNHDA and CDR2 is SQIVND (reference sequence). The CDR3 is 16 amino acids. The junction had 9 bases not matched to a gene; V was cut back by 5 bases and J by 6 bases. CDR3 coding DNA: TGTGCCAGTAGTCCGGGACTAGCGACGATGTCCGGGGAGCTGTTTTTT. This sequence encodes CASSPGLATMSGELFF.

This clone was detected only a few times. The rearrangement uses TRBV19 and TRBJ1-1; perhaps TRBD1 as D (6 bases). This CDR3 is 13 amino acids long. CDR1 is LNHDA, CDR2 SQIVND, per germline (reference sequence). V gave up 8 bases and J gave up 5 bases, with 15 bases separating them. The CDR3 DNA reads TGTGCCAGTTCGCGAGGGAGGGGGACTGAAGCTTTCTTT. Translating it yields CASSRGRGTEAFF.

The V and J genes are TRBV19 and TRBJ2-5; D is possibly TRBD1 (6 bases). Germline lookup yields CDR1 LNHDA and CDR2 SQIVND (reference sequence). The CDR3 is 14 residues long. V was pared by 4 bases and J by 1 base, with 10 bases between. DNA of the CDR3: TGTGCCAGTAGTAAACAGGGCGGCCAAGAGACCCAGTACTTC. Protein sequence: CASSKQGGQETQYF.

This clone was recorded only once. This chain uses TRBV7-2 with TRBJ2-5; TRBD2 might be the D (6 bases). This CDR3 has 13 amino acids. The V gene lost 6 bases and the J gene lost 1 base, with 9 bases spanning the gap. CDR1 and CDR2 (germline): SGHTA, FQGNSA. The CDR3 sequence is CASRRGVQETQYF. CDR3 nucleotide sequence: TGTGCCAGCAGACGCGGGGTCCAAGAGACCCAGTACTTC.

This sequence joins TRBV5-1 and TRBJ1-3, with TRBD1 as a possible D gene (5 bases). Germline V CDR1 and CDR2: SGHRS, YFSETQ. Trimming took off 0 bases at V and 3 bases at J, with 10 bases between the two ends. The CDR3 has 15 residues. The CDR3 is CASSLAGQSGNTIYF. The CDR3 DNA is TGCGCCAGCAGCTTGGCAGGGCAAAGTGGAAACACCATATATTTT.

This clone was counted between two and nine times. The chain uses TRBV19 and TRBJ1-1, with a tentative D call TRBD1 (6 bases). CDR3 size: 14 residues. Germline V gene sequence: CDR1 LNHDA, CDR2 SQIVND (reference sequence). The V gene lost 5 bases and the J gene lost 1 base, with 11 bases spanning the gap. The CDR3 protein is CASSFRGQNTEAFF. CDR3 in DNA: TGTGCCAGTAGTTTCAGGGGCCAGAACACTGAAGCTTTCTTT.

This clone has more than one count but fewer than ten. The V and J genes are TRBV19 and TRBJ1-5, with unresolved D. The CDR3 extends over 16 amino acids. V lost 2 bases, J lost 1 base, and 12 bases lay in between. Germline V gene lookup returns CDR1 LNHDA and CDR2 SQIVND (reference sequence). Here the CDR3 DNA reads TGTGCCAGTAGTATAAAATATGGCAGAAGCAATCAGCCCCAGCATTTT. This codes for CASSIKYGRSNQPQHF.

V is TRBV29-1 and J is TRBJ2-5; 9 bases align to TRBD1. Germline V gene data show CDR1 as SQVTM and CDR2 as ANQGSEA. The CDR3 is 17 amino acids. Trimming at V came to 8 bases and at J to 4 bases, leaving 20 bases not matched to a gene. The CDR3 sequence: CSPPTGGRTHGAETQYF. CDR3 bases: TGCAGCCCCCCGACAGGGGGGAGAACCCATGGGGCAGAGACCCAGTACTTC.

The genes are TRBV30 and TRBJ1-1, with D unresolved. V lost 5 bases and J lost 0, with 10 bases in between. The V gene's germline CDR1 is GTSNPN and CDR2 SVGIG (reference sequence). CDR3 length: 13 amino acids. The CDR3 DNA is TGTGCCTGGGGGCCACGGATGAACACTGAAGCTTTCTTT. As protein: CAWGPRMNTEAFF.

This clone appeared a single time. The chain uses TRBV6-5 and TRBJ2-2; D call uncertain. Trimming cost V 6 bases and J 6 bases, with 14 bases left between them. The CDR3 sequence is 14 residues long. CDR1 MNHEY and CDR2 SVGAGI come from the germline V gene. DNA of the CDR3: TGTGCCAGCAGAACGGGTCAAGGCGCCGGGGAGCTGTTTTTT. Amino acid sequence: CASRTGQGAGELFF.

The gene calls are TRBV7-2 and TRBJ1-5; no clear D gene. This CDR3 spans 13 amino acids. Germline V gene lookup returns CDR1 SGHTA and CDR2 FQGNSA. Trimming shortened V by 2 bases and J by 2 bases, and 4 bases separated the two germline ends. The CDR3 sequence is CASSLRGNQPQHF. The CDR3, as DNA: TGTGCCAGCAGCTTACGAGGCAATCAGCCCCAGCATTTT.

The V call is TRBV5-1, the J call TRBJ1-6; TRBD1 aligns across 8 bases. The trim removed 1 base at V and 10 bases at J, leaving 7 bases unmatched. This CDR3 is 15 amino acids long. The germline CDR1 and CDR2 sequences are SGHRS and YFSETQ. The CDR3 DNA sequence: TGCGCCAGCAGCTTGCTGACAGGGGACGGATCACCCCTCCACTTT. It translates to CASSLLTGDGSPLHF.